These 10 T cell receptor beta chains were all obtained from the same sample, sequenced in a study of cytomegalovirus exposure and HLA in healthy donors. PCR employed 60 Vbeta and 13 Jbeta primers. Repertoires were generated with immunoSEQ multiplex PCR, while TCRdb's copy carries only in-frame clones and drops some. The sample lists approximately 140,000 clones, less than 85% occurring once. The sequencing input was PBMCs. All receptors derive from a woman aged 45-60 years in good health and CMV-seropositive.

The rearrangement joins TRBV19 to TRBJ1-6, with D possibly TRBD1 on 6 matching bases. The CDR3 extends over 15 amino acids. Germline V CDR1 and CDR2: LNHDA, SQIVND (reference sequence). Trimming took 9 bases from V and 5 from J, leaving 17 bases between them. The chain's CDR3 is CARGGATGNNSPLHF. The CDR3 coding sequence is TGTGCCAGAGGGGGGGCCACAGGGAATAATTCACCCCTCCACTTT.

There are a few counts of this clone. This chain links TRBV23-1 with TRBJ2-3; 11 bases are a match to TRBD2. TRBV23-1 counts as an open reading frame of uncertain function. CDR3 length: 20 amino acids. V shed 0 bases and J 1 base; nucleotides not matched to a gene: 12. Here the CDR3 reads CASSQSPLAGGGFGTDTQYF. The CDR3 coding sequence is TGCGCCAGCAGTCAATCACCGCTAGCGGGGGGTGGATTTGGCACAGATACGCAGTATTTT.

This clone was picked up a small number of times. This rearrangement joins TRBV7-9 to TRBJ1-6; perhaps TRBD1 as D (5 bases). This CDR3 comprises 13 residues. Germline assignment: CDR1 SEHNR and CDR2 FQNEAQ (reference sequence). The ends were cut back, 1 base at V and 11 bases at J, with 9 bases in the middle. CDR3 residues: CASSLEQATPLHF. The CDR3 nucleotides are TGTGCCAGCAGCTTAGAACAGGCGACACCCCTCCACTTT.

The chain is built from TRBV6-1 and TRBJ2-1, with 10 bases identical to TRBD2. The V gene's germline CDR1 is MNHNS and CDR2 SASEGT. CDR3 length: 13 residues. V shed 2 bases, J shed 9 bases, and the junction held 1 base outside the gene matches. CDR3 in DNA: TGTGCCAGCAGTGAAATAGCGGGGGGTGAGCAGTTCTTC. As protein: CASSEIAGGEQFF.

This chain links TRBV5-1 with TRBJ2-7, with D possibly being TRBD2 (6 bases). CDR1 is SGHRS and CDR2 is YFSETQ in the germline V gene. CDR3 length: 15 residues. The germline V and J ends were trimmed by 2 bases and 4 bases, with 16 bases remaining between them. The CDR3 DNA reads TGCGCCAGCAGCTTAAATCCCGGGACTGGATACGAGCAGTACTTC. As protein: CASSLNPGTGYEQYF.

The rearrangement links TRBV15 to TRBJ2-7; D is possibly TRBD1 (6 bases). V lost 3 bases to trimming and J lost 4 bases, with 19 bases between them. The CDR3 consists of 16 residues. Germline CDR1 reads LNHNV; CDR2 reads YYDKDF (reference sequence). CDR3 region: CATSSWGHLELYEQYF. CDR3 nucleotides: TGTGCCACCAGCAGCTGGGGGCACTTGGAGCTTTACGAGCAGTACTTC. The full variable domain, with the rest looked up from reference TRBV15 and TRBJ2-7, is DAMVIQNPRYQVTQFGKPVTLSCSQTLNHNVMYWYQQKSSQAPKLLFHYYDKDFNNEADTPDNFQSRRPNTSFCFLDIRSPGLGDTAMYLCATSSWGHLELYEQYFGPGTRLTVT.

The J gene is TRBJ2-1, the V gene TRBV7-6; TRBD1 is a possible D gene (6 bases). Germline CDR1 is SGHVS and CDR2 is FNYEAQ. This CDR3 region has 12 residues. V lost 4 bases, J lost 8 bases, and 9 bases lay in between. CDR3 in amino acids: CASSSTGYEQFF. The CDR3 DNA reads TGTGCCAGCAGCTCAACAGGGTATGAGCAGTTCTTC.

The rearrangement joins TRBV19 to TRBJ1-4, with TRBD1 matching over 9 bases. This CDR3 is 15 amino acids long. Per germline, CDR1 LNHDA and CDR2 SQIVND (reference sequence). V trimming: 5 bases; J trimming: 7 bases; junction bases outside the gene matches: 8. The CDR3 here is CASSATGTGSEKLFF. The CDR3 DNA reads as TGTGCCAGTAGTGCCACCGGGACAGGGTCTGAAAAACTGTTTTTT.

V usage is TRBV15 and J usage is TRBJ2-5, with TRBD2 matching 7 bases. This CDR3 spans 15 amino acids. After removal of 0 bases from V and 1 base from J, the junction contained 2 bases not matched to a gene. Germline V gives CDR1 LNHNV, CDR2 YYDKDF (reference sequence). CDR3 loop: CATSRERTSQETQYF. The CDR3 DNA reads TGTGCCACCAGCAGAGAACGGACTAGCCAAGAGACCCAGTACTTC.

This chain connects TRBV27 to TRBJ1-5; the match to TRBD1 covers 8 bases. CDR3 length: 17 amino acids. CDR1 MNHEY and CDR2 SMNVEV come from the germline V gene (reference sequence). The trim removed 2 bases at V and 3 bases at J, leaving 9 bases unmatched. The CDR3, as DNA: TGTGCCAGCAGTTTACTTGCAGGGGGCGATAACAATCAGCCCCAGCATTTT. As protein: CASSLLAGGDNNQPQHF.